This T cell receptor (beta chain) was sequenced for a study of T cells in Graves' hyperthyroidism and ophthalmopathy. Germline-derived CDR1 and CDR2 are WSHSY and SAAADI. The CDR3 sequence is 11 residues long. The V and J ends lost 7 bases and 6 bases respectively, with 6 bases between them. Researchers amplified the TCR beta CDR3 regions from RNA transcripts. The TCR CDR3 was amplified in a first-round RT-PCR using the HTBI primer set. MiXCR, run by TCRdb on the multiplex PCR reads, gives a single entry per CDR3 protein. Of 250,000 to 350,000 distinct CDR3 sequences in the sample, roughly 20% were seen once. Subjects with ophthalmopathy showed a Clinical Activity Score no lower than 3, a NOSPECS grade no lower than 4, and a duration shorter than 3 months.

The TCR sequence derives from a young man with Graves' ophthalmopathy. The rearrangement uses TRBV10-2 and TRBJ2-2; D gene unclear. The sequenced sample was blood. In DNA, the CDR3 is TGCGCCAGCAAACATGCCGGGGAGCTGTTTTTT. It yields the protein CASKHAGELFF.